These T cell receptor beta chains were read from a single sample in a study of cytomegalovirus exposure and HLA in healthy donors. The assay was immunoSEQ multiplex PCR, and TCRdb's table has in-frame clones only and misses some. This table lists tens of thousands of clones. The sequenced material came from PBMCs. The origin of the receptors is a human donor in good health. Both conserved end residues are part of each CDR3. The D gene is left open where the match is weak.

d_gene	v_gene	j_gene	CDR3aa	CDR3nt
NA	TRBV2	TRBJ1-2	CASSRGGGQEGYTF	TGTGCCAGCAGTAGGGGAGGGGGGCAAGAAGGCTACACCTTC
NA	TRBV12-1	TRBJ2-6	CASSFRSRSLSGANVLTF	TGTGCCAGCAGCTTTAGATCCAGATCCTTATCTGGGGCCAACGTCCTGACTTTC
NA	TRBV19	TRBJ1-1	CVSGDFYTEAFF	TGTGTCTCAGGGGATTTTTACACTGAAGCTTTCTTT
NA	TRBV6-1	TRBJ2-7	CASSEIYRAGYF	TGTGCCAGCAGTGAAATATACAGGGCCGGGTACTTC
NA	TRBV2	TRBJ1-5	CASTIGQMYQPQHF	TGTGCCAGCACTATTGGACAGATGTATCAGCCCCAGCATTTT
NA	TRBV27	TRBJ2-7	CASSGTGQSSYEQYF	TGTGCCAGCAGCGGTACGGGACAAAGCTCCTACGAGCAGTACTTC
TRBD1	TRBV13	TRBJ2-1	CASSYSGGSYNEQFF	TGTGCCAGCAGCTATTCAGGGGGCTCCTACAATGAGCAGTTCTTC
NA	TRBV7-2	TRBJ1-6	CASSPRGPNSPLHF	TGTGCCAGCAGCCCCCGGGGTCCCAATTCACCCCTCCACTTT
NA	TRBV27	TRBJ1-3	CASSLRAVGRKITGNTIYF	TGTGCCAGCAGTTTACGGGCAGTGGGGCGTAAAATTACTGGAAACACCATATATTTT
NA	TRBV5-1	TRBJ2-2	CASSLSSHTGELFF	TGCGCCAGCAGCTTGTCGTCCCACACCGGGGAGCTGTTTTTT
NA	TRBV15	TRBJ2-1	CATSRDQEADEQFF	TGTGCCACCAGCAGAGATCAGGAAGCGGATGAGCAGTTCTTC